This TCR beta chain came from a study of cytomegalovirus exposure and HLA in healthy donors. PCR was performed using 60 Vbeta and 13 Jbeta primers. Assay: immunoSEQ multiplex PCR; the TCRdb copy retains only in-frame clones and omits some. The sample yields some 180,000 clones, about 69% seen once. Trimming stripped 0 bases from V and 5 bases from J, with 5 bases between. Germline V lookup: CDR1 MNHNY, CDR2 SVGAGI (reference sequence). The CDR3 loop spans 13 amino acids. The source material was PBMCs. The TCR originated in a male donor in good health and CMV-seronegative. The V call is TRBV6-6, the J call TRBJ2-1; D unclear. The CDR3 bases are TGTGCCAGCAGTTACTCGTATAACAATGAGCAGTTCTTC. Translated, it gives CASSYSYNNEQFF.